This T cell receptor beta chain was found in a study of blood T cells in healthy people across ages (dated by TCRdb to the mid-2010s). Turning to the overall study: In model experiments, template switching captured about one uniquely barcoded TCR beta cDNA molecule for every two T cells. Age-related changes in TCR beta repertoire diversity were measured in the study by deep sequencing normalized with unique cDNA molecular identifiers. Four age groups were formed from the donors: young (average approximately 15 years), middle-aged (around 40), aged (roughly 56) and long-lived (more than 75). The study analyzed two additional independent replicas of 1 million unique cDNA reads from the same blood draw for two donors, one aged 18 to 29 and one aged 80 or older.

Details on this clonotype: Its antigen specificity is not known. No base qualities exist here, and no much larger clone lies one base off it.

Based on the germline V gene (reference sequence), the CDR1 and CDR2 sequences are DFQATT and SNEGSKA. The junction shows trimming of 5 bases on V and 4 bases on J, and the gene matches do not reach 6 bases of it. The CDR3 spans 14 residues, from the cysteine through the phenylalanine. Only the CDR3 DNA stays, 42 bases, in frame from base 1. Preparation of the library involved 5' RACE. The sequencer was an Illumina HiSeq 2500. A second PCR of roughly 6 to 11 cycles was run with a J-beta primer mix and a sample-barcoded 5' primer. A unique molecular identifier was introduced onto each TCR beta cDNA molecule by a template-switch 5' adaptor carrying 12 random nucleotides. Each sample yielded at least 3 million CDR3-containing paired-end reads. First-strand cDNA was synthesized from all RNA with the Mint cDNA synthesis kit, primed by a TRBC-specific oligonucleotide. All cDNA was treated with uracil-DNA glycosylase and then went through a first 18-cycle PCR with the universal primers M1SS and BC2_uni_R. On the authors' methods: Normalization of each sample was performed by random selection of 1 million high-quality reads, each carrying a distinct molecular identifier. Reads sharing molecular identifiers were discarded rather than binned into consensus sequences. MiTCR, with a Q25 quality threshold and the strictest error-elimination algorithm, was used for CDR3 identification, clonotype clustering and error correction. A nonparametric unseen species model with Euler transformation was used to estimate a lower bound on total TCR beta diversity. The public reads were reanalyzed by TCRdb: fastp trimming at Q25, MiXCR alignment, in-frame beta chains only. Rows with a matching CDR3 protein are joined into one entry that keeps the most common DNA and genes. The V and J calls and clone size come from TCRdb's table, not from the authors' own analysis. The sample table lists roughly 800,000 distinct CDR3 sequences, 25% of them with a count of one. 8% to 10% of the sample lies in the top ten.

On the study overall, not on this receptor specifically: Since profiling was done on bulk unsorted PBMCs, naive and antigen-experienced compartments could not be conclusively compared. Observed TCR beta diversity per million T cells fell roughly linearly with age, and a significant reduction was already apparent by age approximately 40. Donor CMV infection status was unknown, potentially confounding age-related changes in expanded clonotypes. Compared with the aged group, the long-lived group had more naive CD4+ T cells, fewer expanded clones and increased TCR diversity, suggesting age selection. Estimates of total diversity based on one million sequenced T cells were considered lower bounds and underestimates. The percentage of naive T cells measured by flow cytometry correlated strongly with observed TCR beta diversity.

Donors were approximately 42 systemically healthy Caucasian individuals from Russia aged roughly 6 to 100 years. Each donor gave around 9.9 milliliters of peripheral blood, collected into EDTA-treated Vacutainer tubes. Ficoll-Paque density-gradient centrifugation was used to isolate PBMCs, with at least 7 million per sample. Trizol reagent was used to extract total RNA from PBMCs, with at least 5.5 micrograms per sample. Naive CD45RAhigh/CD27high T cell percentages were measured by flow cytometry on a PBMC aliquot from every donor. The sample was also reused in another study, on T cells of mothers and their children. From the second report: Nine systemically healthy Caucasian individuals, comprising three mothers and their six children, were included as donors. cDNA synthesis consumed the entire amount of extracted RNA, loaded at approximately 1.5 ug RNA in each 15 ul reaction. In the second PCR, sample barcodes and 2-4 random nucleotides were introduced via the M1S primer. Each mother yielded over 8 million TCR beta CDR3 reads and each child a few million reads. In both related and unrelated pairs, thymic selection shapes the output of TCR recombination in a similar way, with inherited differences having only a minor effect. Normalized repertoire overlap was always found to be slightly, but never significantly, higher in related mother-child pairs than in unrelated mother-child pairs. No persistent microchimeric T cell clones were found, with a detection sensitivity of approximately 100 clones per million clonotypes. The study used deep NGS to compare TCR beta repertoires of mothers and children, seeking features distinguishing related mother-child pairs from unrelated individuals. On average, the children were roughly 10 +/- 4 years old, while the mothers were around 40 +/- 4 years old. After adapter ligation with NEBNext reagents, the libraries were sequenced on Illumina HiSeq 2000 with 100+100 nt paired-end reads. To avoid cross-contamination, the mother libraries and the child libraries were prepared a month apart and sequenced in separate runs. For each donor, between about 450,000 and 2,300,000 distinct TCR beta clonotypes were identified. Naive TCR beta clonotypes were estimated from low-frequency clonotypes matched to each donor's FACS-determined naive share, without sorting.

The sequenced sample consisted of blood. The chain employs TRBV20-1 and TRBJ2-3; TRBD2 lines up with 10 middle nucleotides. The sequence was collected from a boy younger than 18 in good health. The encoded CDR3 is CSALLAGDPDTQYF. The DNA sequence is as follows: TGCAGTGCTCTCCTAGCGGGAGACCCAGATACGCAGTATTTT.